This T cell receptor beta chain was documented in a study of shared clonotypes between healthy human individuals. Clones were read by immunoSEQ multiplex PCR, and TCRdb kept only the in-frame ones, dropping some. Among around 1,900,000 clones listed, around 95% were seen once. Naive-designated CD8 cells lacked CD45RO, were positively enriched for CCR7, and omitted terminally differentiated effector memory CD45RA+ cells. From germline, CDR1 is MNHEY and CDR2 SMNVEV (reference sequence). CDR3 size: 16 residues. The ends lost 6 bases at V and 2 bases at J; junction bases unmatched: 9. The chain employs TRBV27 and TRBJ1-2; 10 bases match TRBD1. Source material: naive CD8+ T cells from PBMCs. The TCR sequence derives from a man younger than 30 in good health. Some clones in this sample may be carry-over from other donors' samples. CDR3 sequence: CASSQLPGQGNYGYTF. In DNA, the CDR3 is TGTGCCAGCAGCCAACTTCCGGGACAGGGGAACTATGGCTACACCTTC.